Reported below is one TCR beta chain. This clone's antigen is unknown. Per-base qualities were not stored, and no clone one base away is much larger. The entry originates in a study of T cell repertoires in cytomegalovirus infection (dated by TCRdb to the late 2010s). Looking at the study overall: Donor HLA type was relevant to the analysis, as public TCR beta signatures indicated carriage of CMV infection together with the matching HLA type. The study at large found these results: In both this cohort and an independent cohort of under 450 donors, the cumulative frequency of public TCR beta family members distinguished carriers of CMV infection plus the relevant HLA type. The ex vivo response was dominated by HLA-C-restricted CMV-specific TCR beta clonotypes, which also provided the single most frequent clonotype in two of eight donors.

The sequencer was an Illumina HiSeq 1500. The public reads were quality trimmed at Q25 with fastp and then assembled into clones with MiXCR by TCRdb, keeping productive beta chains. A single entry per CDR3 protein holds the most common genes and DNA from its merged rows. Within this sample are fewer than 400,000 distinct CDR3 sequences, with approximately 18% of them counted one time only. The top ten constitute approximately 10% of the sample. The CDR3 numbers 12 residues from cysteine through phenylalanine. Here the CDR3 DNA is all that survives: 36 bases in frame from base 1. Trimming at the junction amounts to 0 bases on V and 6 bases on J, and the germline ends lie 8 bases apart. Per the germline V gene (reference sequence), DFQATT is the CDR1 and SNEGSKA is the CDR2.

The V and J genes are TRBV20-1 and TRBJ1-2; the D gene is unclear. The specimen sequenced was PBMCs. This receptor was taken from a human donor in good health (CMV status not recorded). Some clones in this sample may be carry-over from other donors' samples. The CDR3 reads as follows: CSARDLRDGYTF. The DNA sequence is given as TGCAGTGCTAGAGATCTTAGGGATGGCTACACCTTC.